This T cell receptor beta chain comes out of a study of shared clonotypes between healthy human individuals. Study summary: The composition of the donors was a couple of women and a few men aged 18 to 49.

Sequenced by immunoSEQ multiplex PCR; TCRdb stores in-frame clones only, minus some. The table has 500,000 to 700,000 clones, around 95% seen once. Study-level results: Relative to their counterparts shared across all four donors, non-shared clonotypes exhibited diminished generation probabilities. A few donors held 5% to 5.5% of naive CD4 clonotypes in common. Limitation of the genetic and exposure-history diversity represented came from the few donors.

Regarding this clone: Its target is unknown.

Terminally differentiated effector memory CD45RA+ cells were left out of the naive CD8 fraction, which was CD45RO-negative and positively selected for CCR7. The CDR3 length is 13 residues. Germline CDR1 SGHVS, CDR2 FQNEAQ. V lost 8 bases and J lost 0, with 11 bases in between. The clonotype comes from a woman in her 30s in good health. Sample: naive CD8+ T cells sorted from blood. The rearrangement uses TRBV7-8 and TRBJ2-7; D assignment may be TRBD1 or TRBD2 (5 bases each). This CDR3 reads CASRRESSYEQYF. CDR3 sequence (DNA): TGTGCCAGCCGCAGGGAGAGCTCCTACGAGCAGTACTTC. The variable domain in full, with the rest retrieved from reference TRBV7-8 and TRBJ2-7, is GAGVSQSPRYKVAKRGQDVALRCDPISGHVSLFWYQQALGQGPEFLTYFQNEAQLDKSGLPSDRFFAERPEGSVSTLKIQRTQQEDSAVYLCASRRESSYEQYFGPGTRLTVT.